This TCR beta chain emerged from a study of T-cell memory formation after mild COVID-19. This CDR3 contains 15 residues. CDR1 SEHNR and CDR2 FQNEAQ come from the germline V gene (reference sequence). V lost 3 bases, J lost 0 bases, and 11 bases lay in between. TCRdb re-called the 5' RACE reads through MiXCR, storing one row per CDR3 protein. The sample includes 85,000 to 130,000 distinct CDR3 sequences, more than 15% of them seen just once. The TCR comes from an adult woman who had mild COVID-19 (a few samples of this study predate the infection). Cell type and time point are not known. Specimen: PBMCs or a T cell subset sorted from them (not recorded which). This rearrangement joins TRBV7-9 to TRBJ2-5; D is possibly TRBD2 (5 bases). The CDR3 loop is CASSFDEDYQETQYF. DNA of the CDR3: TGTGCCAGCAGCTTCGATGAGGACTACCAAGAGACCCAGTACTTC. The variable domain in full, completed from reference TRBV7-9 and TRBJ2-5, reads DTGVSQNPRHKITKRGQNVTFRCDPISEHNRLYWYRQTLGQGPEFLTYFQNEAQLEKSRLLSDRFSAERPKGSFSTLEIQRTEQGDSAMYLCASSFDEDYQETQYFGPGTRLLVL.